A single sample gave rise to the 7 T cell receptor beta chains below, sequenced in a study of cytomegalovirus exposure and HLA in healthy donors. PCR amplification relied on 60 Vbeta primers (plus 13 Jbeta primers). Only in-frame clones appear in the TCRdb table, and some are missing; sequencing was by immunoSEQ multiplex PCR. Its table lists tens of thousands of clones. Material for sequencing was PBMCs. The receptors shown here come from a man aged 50-60 years in good health and CMV-seropositive.

This chain uses TRBV30 with TRBJ1-5, with TRBD1 identical over 8 bases. Germline loops: CDR1 GTSNPN, CDR2 SVGIG (reference sequence). The V gene end was trimmed by 5 bases and the J gene end by 7 bases; junction bases not matched to a gene: 7. This CDR3 comprises 13 residues. In nucleotides, the CDR3 is TGTGCCTGGGACGGACAGGGCGAACAGCCCCAGCATTTT. Translation: CAWDGQGEQPQHF. The complete variable domain, with remaining parts taken from reference TRBV30 and TRBJ1-5, reads SQTIHQWPATLVQPVGSPLSLECTVEGTSNPNLYWYRQAAGRGLQLLFYSVGIGQISSEVPQNLSASRPQDRQFILSSKKLLLSDSGFYLCAWDGQGEQPQHFGDGTRLSIL.

CDR3 nucleotides: TGTGCCAGCACCCTCGGGACTAGCTTCACCGGGGAGCTGTTTTTT. The encoded protein is CASTLGTSFTGELFF. The chain has TRBV6-6 and TRBJ2-2, with 9 bases lining up with TRBD2. Germline CDR1 reads MNHNY; CDR2 reads SVGAGI (reference sequence). V trimming: 7 bases; J trimming: 4 bases; junction bases outside the gene matches: 7. This CDR3 contains 15 residues.

The rearrangement links TRBV5-1 to TRBJ2-1; 8 bases map to TRBD2. Germline values: CDR1 SGHRS, CDR2 YFSETQ. This CDR3 region has 18 residues. V dropped 2 bases and J dropped 3; count of bases not matched to a gene: 13. The CDR3 region has the DNA TGCGCCAGCAGCTTAGACCCCACGGGACTAGGGAACTACAATGAGCAGTTCTTC. Encoded protein: CASSLDPTGLGNYNEQFF.

J is TRBJ2-1 and V is TRBV5-6; weak D call: TRBD2 (6 bases). CDR1 and CDR2 from the germline V gene are SGHDT and YYEEEE. Trimming cost V 2 bases and J 0 bases, with 9 bases left between them. This CDR3 is built from 15 residues. CDR3 in amino acids: CASSFLATSYNEQFF. The DNA of the CDR3 is TGTGCCAGCAGCTTTCTAGCGACCTCCTACAATGAGCAGTTCTTC.

The rearrangement joins TRBV27 to TRBJ1-1; D not resolved. In germline, CDR1 is MNHEY, CDR2 SMNVEV (reference sequence). The CDR3 consists of 12 residues. With 6 bases removed from V and 2 bases from J, the gap between germline ends came to 7 bases. The CDR3 here is CASRDLNTEAFF. CDR3 DNA sequence: TGTGCCAGCAGGGACTTAAACACTGAAGCTTTCTTT.

The gene calls are TRBV5-1 and TRBJ2-3; D possibly corresponds to TRBD1 (6 bases). CDR1 is SGHRS, CDR2 YFSETQ, per germline. The V end was cut by 2 bases, the J end by 6 bases, with 10 bases between. The CDR3 length is 13 residues. CDR3 residues: CASSLQGSDTQYF. For the CDR3, the DNA is TGCGCCAGCAGCTTACAGGGATCCGATACGCAGTATTTT.

The V gene is TRBV5-1, the J gene TRBJ2-3; 13 positions match TRBD2. Germline CDR1 reads SGHRS; CDR2 reads YFSETQ. V shed 3 bases and J 5 bases; nucleotides not matched to a gene: 6. This CDR3 spans 16 amino acids. This CDR3 is CASSWLTSGGGDTQYF. The DNA of the CDR3 is TGCGCCAGCAGCTGGCTCACTAGCGGGGGGGGAGATACGCAGTATTTT.